This is a list of T cell receptor beta chains from one sample in a study of control samples from healthy donors and cancer patients. The protocol was immunoSEQ multiplex PCR, while the TCRdb copy is restricted to in-frame clones and leaves out a portion. The data contain 40,000 to 55,000 clones, roughly nine tenths of them singletons. The specimen sequenced was PBMCs. These receptors were taken from a man aged 35 to 55 with colorectal cancer. CDR3s include the opening cysteine and the closing phenylalanine or tryptophan. D genes are given only for firm matches. Some rows mark clone size as missing; the rest say once, few, many or name a class of expanded clone.

CDR3nt | CDR3aa | j_gene | len | v_gene | d_gene | abundance
TGCGCCAGCAGCCAGGGCCCAGATACGCAGTATTTT | CASSQGPDTQYF | TRBJ2-3 | 12 | TRBV4-3 | . | .
TGCGCCAGCAGTGACCTCGGGACAGGGGGCCCGATGAGCTACGAGCAGTACTTC | CASSDLGTGGPMSYEQYF | TRBJ2-7 | 18 | TRBV10-2 | TRBD1 | .
TGTGCCAGCAGCCCATACAAATCCGGGACCCAGTACTTC | CASSPYKSGTQYF | TRBJ2-5 | 13 | TRBV7-8 | . | few
TGTGCCACATCTCTTGGGGGAGCGAATGAGCAGTTCTTC | CATSLGGANEQFF | TRBJ2-1 | 13 | TRBV6-5 | . | few
TGTGCCAGCAGAGCGTCAGCGGGAGGGGCCGAGCAGTACTTC | CASRASAGGAEQYF | TRBJ2-7 | 14 | TRBV27 | TRBD2 | .
TGCGCCAGCAGCCTTGAGGGAGGGGAAATCTACGAGCAGTACTTC | CASSLEGGEIYEQYF | TRBJ2-7 | 15 | TRBV5-1 | TRBD2 | once
TGTGCCAGCCGCATAGCAGCTGGAAACACCATATATTTT | CASRIAAGNTIYF | TRBJ1-3 | 13 | TRBV12-3/TRBV12-4 | . | .
TGTGCCAGCAGCCAACTTACCGGGACAGGGAATCCCTATGGCTACACCTTC | CASSQLTGTGNPYGYTF | TRBJ1-2 | 17 | TRBV4-2 | TRBD1 | few
TGTGCCAGCAGGGGCTGGACAGCAGTGGCAGATACGCAGTATTTT | CASRGWTAVADTQYF | TRBJ2-3 | 15 | TRBV7-9 | . | once
TGTGCCAGCAGCTTAGCTGGGACGAACACTGAAGCTTTCTTT | CASSLAGTNTEAFF | TRBJ1-1 | 14 | TRBV7-8 | . | .
TGCGCCAGCAGTGAGAACGACAGGGGAAAAGAGCAGTACTTC | CASSENDRGKEQYF | TRBJ2-7 | 14 | TRBV10-2 | TRBD1 | .
TGTGCCAGTAGTACCGGGACAGGAGGCTCTGGGGCCAACGTCCTGACTTTC | CASSTGTGGSGANVLTF | TRBJ2-6 | 17 | TRBV19 | TRBD1 | .
TGCAGTGCTAGTCGGGCTAACTATGGCTACACCTTC | CSASRANYGYTF | TRBJ1-2 | 12 | TRBV20-1 | . | .
TGTGCCAGCAGCGTAGTACAGGGAAGAACCGGGGAGCTGTTTTTT | CASSVVQGRTGELFF | TRBJ2-2 | 15 | TRBV9 | . | .
TGTGCCAGCAGCTTAGGGGGGTTTTCGGGGAGGGCTTACAATGAGCAGTTCTTC | CASSLGGFSGRAYNEQFF | TRBJ2-1 | 18 | TRBV13 | TRBD2 | .
TGTGCCAGCAGCCAAGTCGTCCCGCGGACAACTAATGAAAAACTGTTTTTT | CASSQVVPRTTNEKLFF | TRBJ1-4 | 17 | TRBV3-1/TRBV3-2 | . | .
TGTGCCAGCAGCTTGGGGGGCAAGCAGCCCCAGCATTTT | CASSLGGKQPQHF | TRBJ1-5 | 13 | TRBV7-9 | . | few
TGTGCCAGCAGTAGAGGTAGGACTAGCGGCTACGAGCAGTACTTC | CASSRGRTSGYEQYF | TRBJ2-7 | 15 | TRBV27 | TRBD2 | .
TGTGCCAGCACCAAAGGGGGCGGGAGGGATGCAGATACGCAGTATTTT | CASTKGGGRDADTQYF | TRBJ2-3 | 16 | TRBV21-1 | . | .
TGTGCCAGCAGTGACGGACGGATCTCACCCCTCCACTTT | CASSDGRISPLHF | TRBJ1-6 | 13 | TRBV12-3/TRBV12-4 | . | .
TGTGCCAGCAGCCAACGGACCTCTAAGTACAATGAGCAGTTCTTC | CASSQRTSKYNEQFF | TRBJ2-1 | 15 | TRBV3-1/TRBV3-2 | . | .
TGTGCCACCCTGACAGGGATCCCCTACGAGCAGTACTTC | CATLTGIPYEQYF | TRBJ2-7 | 13 | TRBV10-3 | TRBD1 | .
TGCAGTGCTAGTGGCACTGAAACCTTC | CSASGTETF | TRBJ1-2 | 9 | TRBV20-1 | . | .
TGTGCCAGCAGCTTCGACGGCACCCTAGGAAACACCATATATTTT | CASSFDGTLGNTIYF | TRBJ1-3 | 15 | TRBV7-2 | . | .
TGTGCCAGCAGACCCCGACAGGAAACTGAAGCTTTCTTT | CASRPRQETEAFF | TRBJ1-1 | 13 | TRBV12-3/TRBV12-4 | . | .
TGTGCCAGCAGCCCTGGACTGAACACTGAAGCTTTCTTT | CASSPGLNTEAFF | TRBJ1-1 | 13 | TRBV9 | . | .
TGCAGCCTTGGACAGAAGAGTCTCGCAGATACGCAGTATTTT | CSLGQKSLADTQYF | TRBJ2-3 | 14 | TRBV29-1 | . | .
TGTGCCAGCAGCCCCCCAGGGTACTATGGCTACACCTTC | CASSPPGYYGYTF | TRBJ1-2 | 13 | TRBV5-4 | . | .
TGTGCCAGCAGTTCAGGGACAGGGCCCCACTATGGCTACACCTTC | CASSSGTGPHYGYTF | TRBJ1-2 | 15 | TRBV28 | TRBD1 | .
TGTGCCAGTAGTATAGACAGCTCTGGGGCCAACGTCCTGACTTTC | CASSIDSSGANVLTF | TRBJ2-6 | 15 | TRBV19 | . | .
TGTGCCAGCAGTCAGCGGGGCTCCTACAATGAGCAGTTCTTC | CASSQRGSYNEQFF | TRBJ2-1 | 14 | TRBV13 | TRBD2 | once
TGTGCCAGCAGTTTTGTGACGGCGAACACTGAAGCTTTCTTT | CASSFVTANTEAFF | TRBJ1-1 | 14 | TRBV28 | . | .
TGTGCCAGTAGTATCGATTGGAGAGGCGAGCAGTACTTC | CASSIDWRGEQYF | TRBJ2-7 | 13 | TRBV19 | . | .
TGCGCCAGCAGCTTTAAGCGGGAGCAAAATGAGCAGTTCTTC | CASSFKREQNEQFF | TRBJ2-1 | 14 | TRBV5-1 | TRBD2 | .
TGCGCCAGCAGCGGGAGCTCCTACAATGAGCAGTTCTTC | CASSGSSYNEQFF | TRBJ2-1 | 13 | TRBV10-1 | . | .
TGTGCCAGCAGCTTCGGGGGGACCTACGAGCAGTACTTC | CASSFGGTYEQYF | TRBJ2-7 | 13 | TRBV7-9 | TRBD2 | .
TGTGCCAGCAGTTTGAGCTCCTACAATGAGCAGTTCTTC | CASSLSSYNEQFF | TRBJ2-1 | 13 | TRBV28 | . | .
TGTGCCAGCAGCCTCTGGTCCGCCTACGAGCAGTACTTC | CASSLWSAYEQYF | TRBJ2-7 | 13 | TRBV11-2 | . | .
TGTGCCAGCAGTCCCCTAGCGGCCCTATACAATGAGCAGTTCTTC | CASSPLAALYNEQFF | TRBJ2-1 | 15 | TRBV7-3 | TRBD2 | .
TGCGCCAGCAGCCTAGGGAGGATCGGATCCTACGAGCAGTACTTC | CASSLGRIGSYEQYF | TRBJ2-7 | 15 | TRBV4-3 | . | .
TGCGCCAGTGGTTCGGGGGCATCTGTCCTCTCCTACGAGCAGTACTTC | CASGSGASVLSYEQYF | TRBJ2-7 | 16 | TRBV10-2 | . | once
TGTGCCAGCAGCTTGCAATACAACCGCAATCAGCCCCAGCATTTT | CASSLQYNRNQPQHF | TRBJ1-5 | 15 | TRBV5-5 | . | once
TGTGCCAGCAGTGAATGGTGGCTAGCCGGGGAGCTGTTTTTT | CASSEWWLAGELFF | TRBJ2-2 | 14 | TRBV25-1 | . | .